This entry lists 5 T cell receptor beta chains sequenced from one sample in a study of T cells in women clearing cervical HPV infection. Using immunoSEQ multiplex PCR, the repertoire was profiled, and TCRdb retains in-frame clones only, with some absent. Its listing shows tens of thousands of clones. The specimen was blood buffy coat. The receptors derive from a woman between 18 and 75 years old with a cervical HPV16 infection that either progressed to CIN3+ or cleared (not recorded which).

As to this clone: Coverage ceases 3 residues before the CDR3 finishes, and the germline J gene fills in the end. The chain employs TRBV2 and TRBJ2-4; no clear D. CDR3 length equals 15 residues. Germline V gene sequence: CDR1 SNHLY, CDR2 FYNNEI. V gave up 0 bases and J gave up 9 bases, with 15 bases separating them. The part of the CDR3 DNA that was read is TGTGCCAGCAGTGAAGCAGTAGGGCCCATGTCCATT. Translated, it gives CASSEAVGPMSI. The CDR3 as a whole reads CASSEAVGPMSIQYF. Looking up the rest from reference TRBV2 and TRBJ2-4 gives the full variable domain: EPEVTQTPSHQVTQMGQEVILRCVPISNHLYFYWYRQILGQKVEFLVSFYNNEISEKSEIFDDQFSVERPDGSNFTLKIRSTKLEDSAMYFCASSEAVGPMSIQYFGAGTRLSVL.

Turning to this clone: The CDR3 end lies 3 residues beyond the end of the read and is filled in from the germline J gene. The rearrangement uses TRBV28 and TRBJ1-4; 8 bases map to TRBD1. The CDR3 runs to 16 residues. CDR1 is MDHEN, CDR2 SYDVKM, per germline. V trimming: 5 bases; J trimming: 8 bases; junction bases outside the gene matches: 13. The part of the CDR3 DNA that was read is TGTGCCAGCAGTCTGGGAAGACAGGGGAGAGGGGAAAAA. Encoded protein: CASSLGRQGRGEK. The full CDR3 reads CASSLGRQGRGEKLFF.

Points on this clone: The CDR3 end lies 3 residues beyond the end of the read and is filled in from the germline J gene. The chain combines TRBV20-1 with TRBJ2-1, with unresolved D. Trimming shortened V by 1 base and J by 7 bases, and 11 bases separated the two germline ends. The CDR3 loop spans 13 amino acids. Germline CDR1 DFQATT, CDR2 SNEGSKA (reference sequence). CDR3 region: CSARGLRTNEQFF. The CDR3 bases that were read are TGCAGTGCTAGAGGGCTCCGCACAAATGAG.

Points on this clone: The read finishes 3 residues shy of the CDR3 end, and the germline J gene is used to complete it. This chain joins TRBV6-2 or TRBV6-3 and TRBJ1-3; D not certain. The germline V gene has CDR1 MNHEY and CDR2 SVGEGT. The CDR3 length is 13 residues. Partial CDR3 DNA: TGTGCCAGCAGTCATCAACGACTAGCGGAG. This translates into CASSHQRLAE. The CDR3 as a whole reads CASSHQRLAEIYF.

As concerns this clone: The read ends 3 residues shy of where the CDR3 ends; the end is completed using the germline J gene. V usage is TRBV5-5 and J usage is TRBJ1-1; D is ambiguous. This CDR3 spans 13 amino acids. Looked up from germline, CDR1 is SGHKS and CDR2 is YYEKEE (reference sequence). The germline V and J ends were trimmed by 0 bases and 4 bases, with 7 bases remaining between them. CDR3: CASSLGGSTEAFF. CDR3 bases read: TGTGCCAGCAGCTTGGGAGGGTCCACTGAA.